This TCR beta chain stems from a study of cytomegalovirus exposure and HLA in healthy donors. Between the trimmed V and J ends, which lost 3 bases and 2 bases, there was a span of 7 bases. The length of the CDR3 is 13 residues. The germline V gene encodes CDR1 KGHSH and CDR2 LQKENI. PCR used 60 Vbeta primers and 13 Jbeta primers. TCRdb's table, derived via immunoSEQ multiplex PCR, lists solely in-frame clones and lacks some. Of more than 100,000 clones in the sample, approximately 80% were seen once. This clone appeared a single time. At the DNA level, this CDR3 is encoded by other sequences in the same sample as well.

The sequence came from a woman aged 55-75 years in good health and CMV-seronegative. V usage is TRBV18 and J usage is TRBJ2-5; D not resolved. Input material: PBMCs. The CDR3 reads CASSPALQETQYF. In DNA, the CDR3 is TGTGCCAGCTCACCTGCCCTACAAGAGACCCAGTACTTC.